A selection of T cell receptor beta chains follows, all from one sample in a study of CD8+ T cells in alopecia areata. Data came from immunoSEQ multiplex PCR; TCRdb stores just in-frame clones and leaves some out. The sample has some 200,000 clones, under 60% seen once. Here the sequenced sample was CD8+ T cells sorted from blood, taken at week 24, from a patient treated with tofacitinib. The receptors stem from a human donor with alopecia areata. Each CDR3 is given with its conserved first and last residue. The D gene is left open where the match is weak. Clone size, where shown, is once, few, many, or a class for clones that have expanded.

abundance | j_gene | v_gene | d_gene | CDR3nt | CDR3aa
- | TRBJ2-7 | TRBV30 | TRBD1 | TGTGCCTGGGAAGGGACAGGGGACGAGCAGTACTTC | CAWEGTGDEQYF
- | TRBJ2-3 | TRBV13 | TRBD1 | TGTGCCAGCAGCTCACGAGGGGGCGCTTGGACAGATACGCAGTATTTT | CASSSRGGAWTDTQYF
- | TRBJ2-6 | TRBV7-9 | - | TGTGCCAGCAGCTTATCGATAGGGTCAGGGGCCAACGTCCTGACTTTC | CASSLSIGSGANVLTF
- | TRBJ2-7 | TRBV27 | - | TGTGCCAGCAGTTTAACACAGTTCTCCTACGAGCAGTACTTC | CASSLTQFSYEQYF
few | TRBJ2-1 | TRBV18 | TRBD2 | TGTGCCAGCTCACCATCTGTCCTAGCGGGGGTGGATGAGCAGTTCTTC | CASSPSVLAGVDEQFF
- | TRBJ2-1 | TRBV13 | - | TGTGCCAGCAGCTTTTCCAGGGTCGGGGACTGGCAGTTCTTC | CASSFSRVGDWQFF
few | TRBJ2-1 | TRBV30 | TRBD2 | TGTGCCTGGAGTGTAGCGGGAAATGAGCAGTTCTTC | CAWSVAGNEQFF
- | TRBJ2-2 | TRBV30 | - | TGTGCCTGGATGGGACTTCTGAACACCGGGGAGCTGTTTTTT | CAWMGLLNTGELFF
- | TRBJ2-1 | TRBV25-1 | TRBD1 | TGTGCCAGCAGGGACGAGACAGGGGATCAGGGTGAGCAGTTCTTC | CASRDETGDQGEQFF
- | TRBJ1-1 | TRBV30 | - | TGTGCCTGGAGCGTATCCGGGGGCACTGAAGCTTTCTTT | CAWSVSGGTEAFF
- | TRBJ1-5 | TRBV11-2 | - | TGTGCCAGCAGCTTAAAAGGGATTGGTCAGCCCCAGCATTTT | CASSLKGIGQPQHF
- | TRBJ1-5 | TRBV7-9 | - | TGTGCCAGCAGCGATAGCAATCAGCCCCAGCATTTT | CASSDSNQPQHF
once | TRBJ1-6 | TRBV30 | TRBD1 | TGTGCCTGGAGTGTAACAGGGGGCGGCAATTCACCCCTCCACTTT | CAWSVTGGGNSPLHF
- | TRBJ2-3 | TRBV29-1 | - | TGCAGCGTTCCGACCCAGCTAGATACGCAGTATTTT | CSVPTQLDTQYF
- | TRBJ1-5 | TRBV5-6 | TRBD1 | TGTGCCAGCAGCTTGGGTGGGACAGGGTTTCAGCCCCAGCATTTT | CASSLGGTGFQPQHF
- | TRBJ1-2 | TRBV20-1 | - | TGCAGTGCTTCCGGGTACACTGGCTACACCTTC | CSASGYTGYTF
once | TRBJ1-4 | TRBV4-1 | - | TGCGCCAGCAGCCGGAGCGAACGAGAGTTTATTGAAAAACTGTTTTTT | CASSRSEREFIEKLFF
- | TRBJ1-5 | TRBV4-1 | - | TGCGCCAGCAGCCAAACCAGCAATCAGCCCCAGCATTTT | CASSQTSNQPQHF
few | TRBJ2-1 | TRBV23-1 | - | TGCGCCAGCAACCCACCGGCCACAGATTACAATGAGCAGTTCTTC | CASNPPATDYNEQFF
- | TRBJ2-2 | TRBV27 | - | TGTGCAGCGGGGAACACCGGGGAGCTGTTTTTT | CAAGNTGELFF
- | TRBJ1-2 | TRBV29-1 | TRBD1 | TGCAGCGTTGGGACAGGGGAAGACTATGGCTACACCTTC | CSVGTGEDYGYTF
few | TRBJ1-6 | TRBV5-1 | TRBD1 | TGCGCCAGCAGCACGGGACAGGGGATGGATTCACCCCTCCACTTT | CASSTGQGMDSPLHF
- | TRBJ1-1 | TRBV10-3 | - | TGTGCCATCAAGAATATGGGACACTTAAACACTGAAGCTTTCTTT | CAIKNMGHLNTEAFF
- | TRBJ1-1 | TRBV5-1 | - | TGCGCCAGCAGCTTGAGTCTGAACACTGAAGCTTTCTTT | CASSLSLNTEAFF
- | TRBJ1-2 | TRBV6-1 | - | TGTGCCAGCAGTGAAAGGGAAAGGGGCAGCTCCTATGGCTACACCTTC | CASSERERGSSYGYTF